This T cell receptor beta chain came from a study of cytotoxic CD8 clonotypes in ibrutinib-treated CLL. Study in general: Mean productive templates were 255,043; mean productive rearrangements were roughly 94,000. Study outcomes and limitations: Clonality (at baseline) was higher than in age-matched healthy donors and tracked circulating CD8+ T-cell counts.

As input for TCR beta libraries, about 2 micrograms of genomic DNA came from cryopreserved PBMCs. On this clone itself: Its target is unknown.

Clones were sequenced by immunoSEQ multiplex PCR, and TCRdb holds only the in-frame ones, with some missing. The data contain about 130,000 clones, 84% of them singletons. V lost 10 bases and J lost 4, with 13 bases in between. CDR3 length: 12 residues. Germline V gene data show CDR1 as MNHNS and CDR2 as SASEGT. This TCR derives from a human donor with chronic lymphocytic leukemia. Material: PBMCs, obtained after 24 months of ibrutinib treatment. The J gene is TRBJ1-2, the V gene TRBV6-1; D remains unclear. Here the CDR3 DNA reads TGTGCCACAGACCGTCCGACCTATGGCTACACCTTC. Encoded protein: CATDRPTYGYTF.